A single sample gave rise to the 24 T cell receptor beta chains below, sequenced in a study of OX40 agonist ivuxolimab in advanced cancers. Profiling relied on immunoSEQ multiplex PCR, and the TCRdb table lists in-frame clones only, not all of them. The repertoire holds roughly 77,000 clones, with roughly 90% as singletons. The material was CD4+ or CD8+ T cells sorted from blood, obtained in a trial of the OX40 agonist ivuxolimab. Receptors originate from an adult with an advanced solid tumor such as melanoma, head and neck, liver or kidney cancer.

In DNA form, the CDR3 reads TGTGCCAGCTCACCAACCCAGAACACCGGGGAGCTGTTTTTT. Translation: CASSPTQNTGELFF. The chain couples TRBV18 to TRBJ2-2; no firm D call. The CDR3 runs 14 residues. Germline loops: CDR1 KGHSH, CDR2 LQKENI. Between the trimmed V and J ends, which lost 2 bases and 1 base, there was a span of 5 bases. Based on the CDR3 plus reference TRBV18 and TRBJ2-2, the full variable domain is NAGVMQNPRHLVRRRGQEARLRCSPMKGHSHVYWYRQLPEEGLKFMVYLQKENIIDESGMPKERFSAEFPKEGPSILRIQQVVRGDSAAYFCASSPTQNTGELFFGEGSRLTVL.

This chain joins TRBV5-1 and TRBJ2-7; TRBD2 aligns across 8 bases. The CDR3 extends over 14 amino acids. Looked up from germline, CDR1 is SGHRS and CDR2 is YFSETQ. V shed 3 bases, J shed 4 bases, and the junction held 6 bases outside the gene matches. The CDR3 loop is CASSSGTRQYEQYF. The DNA of the CDR3 is TGCGCCAGCAGCTCCGGGACTAGGCAGTACGAGCAGTACTTC.

The chain links TRBV6-6 to TRBJ1-2; D is ambiguous. The CDR3 contains 14 residues. V lost 2 bases, J lost 8 bases, and 15 bases lay in between. Germline V lookup: CDR1 MNHNY, CDR2 SVGAGI (reference sequence). This CDR3 is CASSYRQRAHGYTF. The CDR3 coding sequence is TGTGCCAGCAGTTACAGGCAGCGCGCTCACGGCTACACCTTC.

The J gene is TRBJ1-3, the V gene TRBV2; TRBD1 matches at 9 bases. The CDR3 covers 17 residues. Germline V lookup: CDR1 SNHLY, CDR2 FYNNEI. The V segment lost 8 bases and the J segment 0 bases; nucleotides outside the gene matches: 11. In DNA, the CDR3 is TGTGCCAGCGACAGGGGGTCCCGCCCCATCTCTGGAAACACCATATATTTT. Its protein product is CASDRGSRPISGNTIYF.

The chain combines TRBV11-3 with TRBJ2-7, with TRBD1 matching over 9 bases. Germline CDR1 reads SGHNT; CDR2 reads YENEEA. J gave up 5 bases and V 5 bases, and 1 base lay outside the gene matches. CDR3 length: 12 residues. The DNA for the CDR3 is TGTGCCAGCAGCCGGGACAGGGACGAGCAGTACTTC. It yields the protein CASSRDRDEQYF.

The rearrangement links TRBV5-1 to TRBJ2-1; D may be TRBD2 (6 bases). The CDR3 is 17 residues long. Trimming took off 4 bases at V and 2 bases at J, with 19 bases between the two ends. Germline lookup yields CDR1 SGHRS and CDR2 YFSETQ. CDR3 loop: CASSPELADPTYNEQFF. As DNA, the CDR3 is TGCGCCAGCAGCCCCGAGTTAGCGGACCCCACCTACAATGAGCAGTTCTTC.

The chain employs TRBV6-6 and TRBJ2-2; D gene ambiguous. Germline loops: CDR1 MNHNY, CDR2 SVGAGI (reference sequence). The CDR3 totals 12 residues. V lost 5 bases and J lost 3, with 4 bases in between. This CDR3 reads CASSLHTGELFF. CDR3 in DNA: TGTGCCAGCAGTCTACACACCGGGGAGCTGTTTTTT.

J is TRBJ1-3 and V is TRBV7-2; D is possibly TRBD1 (6 bases). V was clipped by 5 bases and J by 1 base, with 15 bases between them. The germline gives CDR1 SGHTA, CDR2 FQGNSA. This CDR3 contains 16 residues. CDR3 in DNA: TGTGCCAGCAGCGCGGCCTCAGGGGCGTCTGGAAACACCATATATTTT. This sequence encodes CASSAASGASGNTIYF.

The V gene is TRBV6-5, the J gene TRBJ1-2; the D is unclear. This CDR3 contains 14 residues. V was pared by 2 bases and J by 5 bases, with 12 bases between. Germline loops: CDR1 MNHEY, CDR2 SVGAGI. This chain's CDR3 is CASSYGQQTYGYTF. DNA of the CDR3: TGTGCCAGCAGTTACGGGCAACAGACGTATGGCTACACCTTC.

This clone came up once. The V call is TRBV7-9, the J call TRBJ2-2; maybe TRBD2 (6 bases). Germline lookup yields CDR1 SEHNR and CDR2 FQNEAQ (reference sequence). The CDR3 sequence is 15 residues long. V was cut by 2 bases and J by 4 bases, with 11 bases left in between. In DNA form, the CDR3 reads TGTGCCAGCAGCTTAAGAGCGGGTGGCACCGGGGAGCTGTTTTTT. Its translation is CASSLRAGGTGELFF.

The chain has TRBV7-9 and TRBJ1-5, with 8 bases aligning to TRBD1. CDR1 and CDR2 (germline): SEHNR, FQNEAQ (reference sequence). Unmatched junction bases numbered 0, after V lost 3 bases and J lost 8 bases. The length of the CDR3 is 12 residues. The CDR3 region is CASSLGQEPQHF. The DNA for the CDR3 is TGTGCCAGCAGCTTGGGACAGGAGCCCCAGCATTTT.

This clone occurred once. The chain uses TRBV7-2 and TRBJ2-6, with a tentative D call TRBD2 (6 bases). CDR1 and CDR2 from the germline V gene are SGHTA and FQGNSA. Trimming shortened V by 7 bases and J by 4 bases, and 20 bases separated the two germline ends. The CDR3 is 17 amino acids. The DNA for the CDR3 is TGTGCCAGCACCGCGGGGCACGGCTTAACGGGGGCCAACGTCCTGACTTTC. Translation: CASTAGHGLTGANVLTF.

The gene calls are TRBV6-6 and TRBJ2-7; 9 bases are shared with TRBD1. Germline V CDR1 and CDR2: MNHNY, SVGAGI (reference sequence). This CDR3 contains 13 residues. With V trimmed by 5 bases and J by 2 bases, 1 base remained unmatched. The DNA for the CDR3 is TGTGCCAGCAGTCGGGACAGGGCCTACGAGCAGTACTTC. Protein sequence: CASSRDRAYEQYF.

V gene TRBV15 combines with J gene TRBJ2-1; D not certain. This CDR3 has 16 residues. Germline loops: CDR1 LNHNV, CDR2 YYDKDF (reference sequence). The ends were cut back, 0 bases at V and 0 bases at J, with 9 bases in the middle. CDR3 residues: CATSREISPSYNEQFF. The CDR3 DNA reads as TGTGCCACCAGCAGAGAGATCAGCCCCTCCTACAATGAGCAGTTCTTC.

The rearrangement uses TRBV7-2 and TRBJ2-3; D is perhaps TRBD1 or TRBD2 (5 bases each). Trimming pared 2 bases from V and 2 bases from J, leaving 11 bases between. Germline V CDR1 and CDR2: SGHTA, FQGNSA. The CDR3 spans 15 residues. The CDR3 spells CASSLQEGFTDTQYF. Here the CDR3 DNA reads TGTGCCAGCAGCTTACAAGAGGGGTTCACAGATACGCAGTATTTT.

The rearrangement uses TRBV11-3 and TRBJ2-7; D remains ambiguous. The germline V gene has CDR1 SGHNT and CDR2 YENEEA. The V end was cut by 5 bases, the J end by 1 base, with 15 bases between. The CDR3 runs 15 residues. The CDR3 DNA follows: TGTGCCAGCAGCCCCCGACTTGCTACGTCCTACGAGCAGTACTTC. Protein: CASSPRLATSYEQYF.

This clone was detected a few times. The rearrangement uses TRBV5-1 and TRBJ1-1; D call uncertain. Germline loops: CDR1 SGHRS, CDR2 YFSETQ. The CDR3 covers 14 residues. Trimming stripped 1 base from V and 3 bases from J, with 10 bases between. In DNA form, the CDR3 reads TGCGCCAGCAGCTTGAACCTAAGGGACACTGAAGCTTTCTTT. Protein sequence: CASSLNLRDTEAFF.

This sequence joins TRBV6-6 and TRBJ1-4; tentative D call: TRBD1 (6 bases). The length of the CDR3 is 15 residues. CDR1 is MNHNY, CDR2 SVGAGI, per germline (reference sequence). The V end lost 5 bases, the J end lost 0 bases, and 10 bases lay between the germline ends. CDR3 protein: CASSPPGATNEKLFF. The DNA of the CDR3 is TGTGCCAGCAGTCCGCCAGGGGCAACTAATGAAAAACTGTTTTTT.

The chain combines TRBV5-5 with TRBJ2-7; 7 bases align to TRBD2. The CDR3 is 16 amino acids. J lost 3 bases, V lost 4 bases, and 13 bases had no gene match. Germline lookup yields CDR1 SGHKS and CDR2 YYEKEE (reference sequence). The CDR3 DNA reads TGTGCCAGCAGCGCAACTTATAGGGAGGGCCACTACGAGCAGTACTTC. Amino acid sequence: CASSATYREGHYEQYF.

The chain links TRBV5-8 to TRBJ2-7; TRBD1 matches at 10 bases. The germline CDR1 and CDR2 sequences are SGHTS and YDEGEE. There are 14 residues in the CDR3. With V trimmed by 6 bases and J by 3 bases, 6 bases remained unmatched. Here the CDR3 reads CASTGQGNSYEQYF. DNA for the CDR3: TGTGCCAGCACGGGACAGGGGAATAGCTACGAGCAGTACTTC. Using reference TRBV5-8 and TRBJ2-7 for the parts outside the CDR3, the full variable domain is EAGVTQSPTHLIKTRGQQATLRCSPISGHTSVYWYQQALGLGLQFLLWYDEGEERNRGNFPPRFSGRQFPNYSSELNVNALELEDSALYLCASTGQGNSYEQYFGPGTRLTVT.

The CDR3 DNA reads as TGTGCCAGCAGCCCGGAGGGGGGGCTGGAAGCTTTCTTT. Amino acid sequence: CASSPEGGLEAFF. The J gene is TRBJ1-1, the V gene TRBV5-5; D is perhaps TRBD1 (6 bases). This CDR3 spans 13 amino acids. The V and J ends lost 4 bases and 8 bases respectively, with 15 bases between them. CDR1 and CDR2 (germline): SGHKS, YYEKEE (reference sequence).

This clone was seen once. The rearrangement uses TRBV6-1 and TRBJ1-5; maybe TRBD1 (6 bases). Trimming stripped 2 bases from V and 6 bases from J, with 14 bases between. This CDR3 spans 15 amino acids. Germline-derived CDR1 and CDR2 are MNHNS and SASEGT. The CDR3 protein is CASSEIGRGGQPQHF. The CDR3 region has the DNA TGTGCCAGCAGTGAAATTGGCAGGGGAGGTCAGCCCCAGCATTTT.

V is TRBV30 and J is TRBJ1-5, with D maybe TRBD1 (6 bases). The length of the CDR3 is 13 residues. V was clipped by 4 bases and J by 4 bases, with 11 bases between them. Germline CDR1 is GTSNPN and CDR2 is SVGIG (reference sequence). The CDR3 loop is CAWTGAPNQPQHF. The CDR3 DNA is TGTGCCTGGACGGGGGCGCCTAATCAGCCCCAGCATTTT.

This chain connects TRBV7-9 to TRBJ2-7; TRBD2 aligns across 7 bases. Germline-derived CDR1 and CDR2 are SEHNR and FQNEAQ (reference sequence). The V segment lost 5 bases and the J segment 6 bases; nucleotides outside the gene matches: 16. This CDR3 comprises 16 residues. Here the CDR3 DNA reads TGTGCCAGCAGCGCCGAGAGGGGCGGGGGTGGTTCCGAGCAGTACTTC. Translated: CASSAERGGGGSEQYF.